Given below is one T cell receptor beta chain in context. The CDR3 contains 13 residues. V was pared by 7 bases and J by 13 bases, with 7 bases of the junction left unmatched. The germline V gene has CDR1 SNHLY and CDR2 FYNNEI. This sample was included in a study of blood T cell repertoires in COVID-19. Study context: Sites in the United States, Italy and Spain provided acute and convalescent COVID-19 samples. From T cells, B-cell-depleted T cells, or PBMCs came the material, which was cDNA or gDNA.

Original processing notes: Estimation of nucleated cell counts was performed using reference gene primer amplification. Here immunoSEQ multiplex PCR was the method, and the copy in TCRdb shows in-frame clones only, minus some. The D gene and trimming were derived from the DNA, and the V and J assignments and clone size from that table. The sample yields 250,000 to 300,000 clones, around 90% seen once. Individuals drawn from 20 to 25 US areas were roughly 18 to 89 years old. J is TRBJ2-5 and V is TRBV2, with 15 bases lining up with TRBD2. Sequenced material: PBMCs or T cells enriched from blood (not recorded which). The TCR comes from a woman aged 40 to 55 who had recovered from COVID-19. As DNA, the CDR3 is TGTGCCAGCACCGGGACTAGCGGGAGGCCCTTGTACTTC. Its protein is CASTGTSGRPLYF.